Presented here are 9 T cell receptor beta chains from one specimen sequenced in a study of OX40 agonist ivuxolimab in advanced cancers. Produced via immunoSEQ multiplex PCR; TCRdb's table is partial and in-frame only. The profile covers tens of thousands of clones, with roughly 90% appearing a single time and 2% to 3% taken by the ten largest. The input for sequencing was CD4+ or CD8+ T cells sorted from blood, taken in a trial of the OX40 agonist ivuxolimab. Receptors originate from an adult with an advanced solid tumor such as melanoma, head and neck, liver or kidney cancer.

The gene calls are TRBV10-3 and TRBJ2-1, with 10 bases fitting TRBD2. This CDR3 has 15 residues. Germline V gives CDR1 ENHRY, CDR2 SYGVKD. Trimming at V came to 4 bases and at J to 8 bases, leaving 8 bases not matched to a gene. CDR3 loop: CAISGSLAGAHEQFF. In DNA, the CDR3 is TGTGCCATCAGTGGTTCCCTAGCGGGAGCCCATGAGCAGTTCTTC.

The CDR3 nucleotides are TGTGCCAGCAGCTTGTTGGGACAGGGACGGGAGCAGTTCTTC. Its protein is CASSLLGQGREQFF. This sequence joins TRBV5-6 and TRBJ2-1; TRBD1 matches at 9 bases. V was pared by 1 base and J by 10 bases, with 6 bases of the junction left unmatched. The CDR3 is 14 residues long. CDR1 SGHDT and CDR2 YYEEEE come from the germline V gene.

This clone has a handful of counts. The chain links TRBV2 to TRBJ1-1; the D is unclear. Trimming left V 2 bases short and J 4 bases short, with 14 bases between. This CDR3 has 15 residues. Germline V gene lookup returns CDR1 SNHLY and CDR2 FYNNEI. For the CDR3, the DNA is TGTGCCAGCAGTGAAAGGGCGGCGGTGGTCACTGAAGCTTTCTTT. Its translation: CASSERAAVVTEAFF.

The V call is TRBV10-2, the J call TRBJ2-2; the match to TRBD2 covers 7 bases. The CDR3 totals 14 residues. CDR1 WSHSY and CDR2 SAAADI come from the germline V gene. The trim removed 6 bases at V and 4 bases at J, leaving 5 bases unmatched. The CDR3 DNA sequence: TGCGCCAGCAGGGTGCGGGAGCTCACCGGGGAGCTGTTTTTT. It yields the protein CASRVRELTGELFF.

The chain combines TRBV5-6 with TRBJ2-7; the D gene is possibly TRBD1 (6 bases). This CDR3 region has 14 residues. Germline CDR1 is SGHDT and CDR2 is YYEEEE. V gave up 0 bases and J gave up 3 bases, with 10 bases separating them. In DNA form, the CDR3 reads TGTGCCAGCAGCTTGGGGGGGCAGGGCTACGAGCAGTACTTC. As protein: CASSLGGQGYEQYF.

This chain connects TRBV30 to TRBJ2-5; 9 bases are a match to TRBD2. The CDR3 has 14 amino acids. Germline loops: CDR1 GTSNPN, CDR2 SVGIG (reference sequence). V shed 4 bases and J 12 bases; nucleotides not matched to a gene: 15. The CDR3 coding sequence is TGTGCCTGGACCAGTGGACTAGCGAGTCGCGCCGAGTACTTC. Translation gives CAWTSGLASRAEYF.

The rearrangement links TRBV5-1 to TRBJ2-3, with D possibly TRBD2 on 6 matching bases. Per the germline V gene, CDR1 is SGHRS and CDR2 is YFSETQ. Trimming shortened V by 0 bases and J by 4 bases, and 12 bases separated the two germline ends. The CDR3 is 15 amino acids. The CDR3 bases are TGCGCCAGCAGCTTGGCGGGAGTTCAATCAGATACGCAGTATTTT. This translates into CASSLAGVQSDTQYF.

The chain combines TRBV19 with TRBJ1-2; D gene unclear. This CDR3 is 14 amino acids long. V was clipped by 5 bases and J by 0 bases, with 10 bases between them. Germline CDR1 reads LNHDA; CDR2 reads SQIVND (reference sequence). CDR3 sequence: CASSAQISNYGYTF. The CDR3 DNA sequence: TGTGCCAGTAGTGCGCAAATTTCTAACTATGGCTACACCTTC.

This clone occurred many times. The chain is built from TRBV2 and TRBJ2-7, with 8 positions matching TRBD1. The germline CDR1 and CDR2 sequences are SNHLY and FYNNEI. CDR3 length: 15 residues. Trimming at V came to 1 base and at J to 2 bases, leaving 4 bases not matched to a gene. The DNA for the CDR3 is TGTGCCAGCAGTGAAGTGGCAGGGGGCCCCTACGAGCAGTACTTC. It translates to CASSEVAGGPYEQYF.